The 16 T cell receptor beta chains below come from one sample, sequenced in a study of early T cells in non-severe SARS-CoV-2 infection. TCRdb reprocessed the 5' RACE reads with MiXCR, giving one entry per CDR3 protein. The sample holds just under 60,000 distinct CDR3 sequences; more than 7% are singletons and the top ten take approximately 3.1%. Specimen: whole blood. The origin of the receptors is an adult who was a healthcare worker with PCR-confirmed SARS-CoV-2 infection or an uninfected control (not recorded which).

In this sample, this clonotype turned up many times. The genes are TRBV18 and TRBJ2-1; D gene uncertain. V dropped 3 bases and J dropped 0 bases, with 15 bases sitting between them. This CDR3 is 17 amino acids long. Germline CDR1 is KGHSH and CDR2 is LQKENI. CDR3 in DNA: TGTGCCAGCTCACCGTACCCCGGCGCCAGCTCCTACAATGAGCAGTTCTTC. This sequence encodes CASSPYPGASSYNEQFF.

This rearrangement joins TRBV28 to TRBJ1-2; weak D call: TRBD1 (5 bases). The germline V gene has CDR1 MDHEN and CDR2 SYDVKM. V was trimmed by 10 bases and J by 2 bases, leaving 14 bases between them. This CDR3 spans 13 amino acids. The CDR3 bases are TGTGCCACCCCGGGGCAGGGCAACTATGGCTACACCTTC. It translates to CATPGQGNYGYTF.

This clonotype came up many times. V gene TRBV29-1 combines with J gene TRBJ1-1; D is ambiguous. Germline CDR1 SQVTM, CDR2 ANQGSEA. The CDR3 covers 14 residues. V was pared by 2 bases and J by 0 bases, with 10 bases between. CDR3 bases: TGCAGCGTTGAAAGAGAATTCGTGAACACTGAAGCTTTCTTT. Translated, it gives CSVEREFVNTEAFF. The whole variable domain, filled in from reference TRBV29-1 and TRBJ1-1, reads SAVISQKPSRDICQRGTSLTIQCQVDSQVTMMFWYRQQPGQSLTLIATANQGSEATYESGFVIDKFPISRPNLTFSTLTVSNMSPEDSSIYLCSVEREFVNTEAFFGQGTRLTVV.

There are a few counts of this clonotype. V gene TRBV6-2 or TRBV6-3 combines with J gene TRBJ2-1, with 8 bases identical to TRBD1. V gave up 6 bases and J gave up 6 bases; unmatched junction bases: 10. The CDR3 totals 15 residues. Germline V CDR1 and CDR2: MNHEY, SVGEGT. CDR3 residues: CASSPRTGPRNEQFF. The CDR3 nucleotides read TGTGCCAGCAGCCCTCGGACAGGGCCACGCAATGAGCAGTTCTTC.

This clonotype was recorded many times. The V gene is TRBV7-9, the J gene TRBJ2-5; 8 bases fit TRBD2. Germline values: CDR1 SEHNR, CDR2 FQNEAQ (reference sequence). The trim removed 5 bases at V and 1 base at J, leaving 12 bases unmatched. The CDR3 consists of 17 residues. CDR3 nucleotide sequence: TGTGCCAGCAGCCCGACCAGGAGTAGCGGGACCCAAGAGACCCAGTACTTC. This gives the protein CASSPTRSSGTQETQYF.

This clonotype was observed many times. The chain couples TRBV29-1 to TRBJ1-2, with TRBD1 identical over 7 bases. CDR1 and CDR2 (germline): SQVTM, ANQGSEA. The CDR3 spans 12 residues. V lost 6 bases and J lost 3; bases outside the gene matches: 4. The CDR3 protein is CSVNRGDYGYTF. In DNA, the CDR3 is TGCAGCGTCAACAGGGGTGACTATGGCTACACCTTC.

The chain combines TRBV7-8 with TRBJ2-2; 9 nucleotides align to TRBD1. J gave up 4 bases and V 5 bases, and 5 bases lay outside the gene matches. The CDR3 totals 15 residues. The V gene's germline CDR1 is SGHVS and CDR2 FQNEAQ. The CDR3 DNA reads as TGTGCCAGCAGCCAATGGGACAGGGCCACCGGGGAGCTGTTTTTT. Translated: CASSQWDRATGELFF.

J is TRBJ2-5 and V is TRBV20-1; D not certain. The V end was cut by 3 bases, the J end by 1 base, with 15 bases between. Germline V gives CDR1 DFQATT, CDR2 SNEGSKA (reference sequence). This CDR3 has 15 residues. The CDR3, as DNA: TGCAGTGCTAGCCCCCTAGGGCGTATCCAAGAGACCCAGTACTTC. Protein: CSASPLGRIQETQYF.

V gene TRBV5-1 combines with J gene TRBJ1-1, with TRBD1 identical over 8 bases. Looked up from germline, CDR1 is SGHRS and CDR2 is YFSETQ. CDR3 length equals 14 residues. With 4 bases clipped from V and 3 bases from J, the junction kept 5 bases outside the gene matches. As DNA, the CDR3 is TGCGCCAGCAGCACCGGACAGGGATACACTGAAGCTTTCTTT. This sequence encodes CASSTGQGYTEAFF.

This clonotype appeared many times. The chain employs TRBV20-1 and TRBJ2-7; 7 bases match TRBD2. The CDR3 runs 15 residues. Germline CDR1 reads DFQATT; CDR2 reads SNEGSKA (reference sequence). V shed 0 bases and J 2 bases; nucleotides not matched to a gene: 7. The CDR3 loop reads CSARDTGGGPYEQYF. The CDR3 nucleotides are TGCAGTGCTAGAGATACGGGCGGGGGACCCTACGAGCAGTACTTC.

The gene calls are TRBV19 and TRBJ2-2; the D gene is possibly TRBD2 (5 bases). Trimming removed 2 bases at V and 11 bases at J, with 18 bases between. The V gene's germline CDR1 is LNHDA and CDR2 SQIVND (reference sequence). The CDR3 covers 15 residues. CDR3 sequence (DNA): TGTGCCAGTAGTATACTCCCCCACCGGGGAGCTGAGCTGTTTTTT. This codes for CASSILPHRGAELFF.

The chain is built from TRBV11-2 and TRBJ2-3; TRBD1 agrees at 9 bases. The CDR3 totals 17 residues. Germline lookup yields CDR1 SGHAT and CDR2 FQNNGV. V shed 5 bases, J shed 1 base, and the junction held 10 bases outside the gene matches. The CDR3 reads CASSADRGGLGTDTQYF. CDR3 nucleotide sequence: TGTGCCAGCAGCGCGGACAGGGGAGGATTGGGCACAGATACGCAGTATTTT. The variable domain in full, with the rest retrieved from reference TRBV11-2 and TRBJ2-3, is EAGVAQSPRYKIIEKRQSVAFWCNPISGHATLYWYQQILGQGPKLLIQFQNNGVVDDSQLPKDRFSAERLKGVDSTLKIQPAKLEDSAVYLCASSADRGGLGTDTQYFGPGTRLTVL.

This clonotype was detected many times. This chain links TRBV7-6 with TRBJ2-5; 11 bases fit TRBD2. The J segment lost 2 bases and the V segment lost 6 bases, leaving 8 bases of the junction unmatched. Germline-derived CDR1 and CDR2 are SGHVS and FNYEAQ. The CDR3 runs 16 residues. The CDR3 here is CASSSGLAGPQETQYF. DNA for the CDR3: TGTGCCAGCAGTTCAGGACTAGCGGGCCCTCAAGAGACCCAGTACTTC.

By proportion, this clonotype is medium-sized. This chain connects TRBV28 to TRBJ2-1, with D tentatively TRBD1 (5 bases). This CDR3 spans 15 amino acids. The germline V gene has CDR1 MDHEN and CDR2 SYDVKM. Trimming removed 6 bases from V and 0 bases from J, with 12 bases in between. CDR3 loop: CASRLDTSSYNEQFF. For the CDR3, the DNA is TGTGCCAGCAGGTTGGACACCTCCTCCTACAATGAGCAGTTCTTC.

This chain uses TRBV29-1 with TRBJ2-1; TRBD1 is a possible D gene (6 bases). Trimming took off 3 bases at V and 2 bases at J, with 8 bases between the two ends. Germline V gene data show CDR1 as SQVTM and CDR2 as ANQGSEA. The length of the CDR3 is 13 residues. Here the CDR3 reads CSVDQGTYNEQFF. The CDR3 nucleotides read TGCAGCGTTGATCAGGGGACCTACAATGAGCAGTTCTTC.

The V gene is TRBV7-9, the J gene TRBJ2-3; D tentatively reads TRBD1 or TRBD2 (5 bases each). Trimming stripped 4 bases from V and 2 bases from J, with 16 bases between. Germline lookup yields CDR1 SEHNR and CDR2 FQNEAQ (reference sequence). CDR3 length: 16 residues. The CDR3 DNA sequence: TGTGCCAGCAGCTCAAGGGGCCGGGGCAACACAGATACGCAGTATTTT. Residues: CASSSRGRGNTDTQYF.